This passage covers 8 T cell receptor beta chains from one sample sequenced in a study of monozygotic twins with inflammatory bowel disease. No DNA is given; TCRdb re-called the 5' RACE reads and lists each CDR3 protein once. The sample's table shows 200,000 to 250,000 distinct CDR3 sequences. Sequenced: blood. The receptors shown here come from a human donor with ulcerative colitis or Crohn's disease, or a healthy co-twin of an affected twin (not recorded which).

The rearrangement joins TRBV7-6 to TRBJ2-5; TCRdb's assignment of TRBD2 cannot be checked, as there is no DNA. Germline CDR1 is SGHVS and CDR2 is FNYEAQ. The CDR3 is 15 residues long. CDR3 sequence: CASSLASPPGETQYF.

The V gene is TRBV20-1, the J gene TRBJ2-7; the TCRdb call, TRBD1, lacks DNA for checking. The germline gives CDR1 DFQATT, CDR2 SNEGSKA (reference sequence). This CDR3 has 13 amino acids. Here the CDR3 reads CSAPGRETYEQYF.

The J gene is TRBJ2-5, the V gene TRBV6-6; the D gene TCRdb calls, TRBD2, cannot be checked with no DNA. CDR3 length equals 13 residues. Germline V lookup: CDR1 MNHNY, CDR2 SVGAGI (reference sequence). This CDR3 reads CASSRDFKETQYF.

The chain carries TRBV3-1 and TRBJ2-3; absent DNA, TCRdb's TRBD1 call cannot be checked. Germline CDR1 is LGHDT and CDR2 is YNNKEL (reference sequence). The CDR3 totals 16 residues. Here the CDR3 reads CASSQETGRRTDTQYF.

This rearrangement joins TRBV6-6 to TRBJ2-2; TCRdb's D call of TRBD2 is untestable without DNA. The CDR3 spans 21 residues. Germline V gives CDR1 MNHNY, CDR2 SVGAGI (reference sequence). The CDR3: CASILGHLRTSGRGNTGELFF.

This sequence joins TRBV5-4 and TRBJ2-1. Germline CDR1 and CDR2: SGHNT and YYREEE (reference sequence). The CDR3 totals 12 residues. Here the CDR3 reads CASSSEEHEQFF.

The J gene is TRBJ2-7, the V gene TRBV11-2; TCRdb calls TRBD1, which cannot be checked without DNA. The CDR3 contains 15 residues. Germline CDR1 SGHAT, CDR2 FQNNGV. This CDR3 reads CASSWDRGTSYEQYF.

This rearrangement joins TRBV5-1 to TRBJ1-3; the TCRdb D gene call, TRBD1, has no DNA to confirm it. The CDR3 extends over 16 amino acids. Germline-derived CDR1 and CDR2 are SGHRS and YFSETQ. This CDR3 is CASSRDGGGTGNTIYF.